This TCR beta chain appears in the sequencing data of a study of OX40 agonist ivuxolimab in advanced cancers. About the research overall: Dose-escalation cases comprised hepatocellular carcinoma, melanoma, renal cell or head and neck cancer. Patients with prior anti-PD-1, anti-PD-L1 or anti-CTLA-4 therapy were eligible; 35% to 45% had some.

The CDR3 is 15 residues long. With V trimmed by 4 bases and J by 6 bases, 13 bases remained unmatched. CDR1 is SGHRS and CDR2 is YFSETQ in the germline V gene. The repertoire was sequenced with immunoSEQ multiplex PCR; TCRdb's copy has only in-frame clones and lacks some. The sample includes 50,000 to 70,000 clones, 80% to 90% of them seen just once. This TCR came from an adult with an advanced solid tumor such as melanoma, head and neck, liver or kidney cancer. The sample was CD4+ or CD8+ T cells sorted from blood, taken in a trial of the OX40 agonist ivuxolimab. This rearrangement joins TRBV5-1 to TRBJ2-7; 7 nucleotides match TRBD1. CDR3 region: CASSPLAGGSSEQYF. As DNA, the CDR3 is TGCGCCAGCAGCCCGTTGGCAGGGGGATCGAGCGAGCAGTACTTC. The variable domain in full, with the rest retrieved from reference TRBV5-1 and TRBJ2-7, is KAGVTQTPRYLIKTRGQQVTLSCSPISGHRSVSWYQQTPGQGLQFLFEYFSETQRNKGNFPGRFSGRQFSNSRSEMNVSTLELGDSALYLCASSPLAGGSSEQYFGPGTRLTVT.